This section outlines one T cell receptor (beta chain) sequence together with its context. What it binds is unknown. The sample comes from a study of T cells in localized non-small cell lung cancer. Broader study findings: Higher blood T cell density tracked longer overall survival. Because sequencing included only one region (of the tumor), heterogeneity remains possible. Out of the top 100 tumor clones, a median about 58 were seen in adjacent lung.

Germline values: CDR1 MNHNY, CDR2 SVGAGI (reference sequence). There are 13 residues in the CDR3. Trimming pared 4 bases from V and 1 base from J, leaving 7 bases between. The repertoire was sequenced with immunoSEQ multiplex PCR; TCRdb's copy has only in-frame clones and lacks some. This sample has about 48,000 clones, with roughly 77% found just once. The rearrangement joins TRBV6-6 to TRBJ2-5; the D gene is possibly TRBD1 (5 bases). This material consisted of peripheral blood, taken before any cancer treatment. This receptor was obtained from a man between 40 and 75 years old with stage I squamous cell lung carcinoma. The CDR3 reads CASSSQGQETQYF. In nucleotides, the CDR3 is TGTGCCAGCAGTTCGCAGGGCCAAGAGACCCAGTACTTC.